Listed below are T cell receptor beta chains from one sample, sequenced in a study of OX40 agonist ivuxolimab in advanced cancers. TCRdb keeps only in-frame clones here, not all; method: immunoSEQ multiplex PCR. Of tens of thousands of clones listed, about 90% are singletons. The sample in question was CD4+ or CD8+ T cells sorted from blood, obtained in a trial of the OX40 agonist ivuxolimab. These receptors were collected from an adult with an advanced solid tumor such as melanoma, head and neck, liver or kidney cancer. The CDR3 runs from the conserved cysteine through the conserved F or W. Fields, in order: CDR3 protein, CDR3 length, J gene, V gene.

cdr3_aa: CASSQDHPAGNNEQFF; cdr3_length: 16; j_call: TRBJ2-1; v_call: TRBV4-2
cdr3_aa: CASSFLRETQYF; cdr3_length: 12; j_call: TRBJ2-5; v_call: TRBV27
cdr3_aa: CASSYSISVTYEQYF; cdr3_length: 15; j_call: TRBJ2-7; v_call: TRBV6-5
cdr3_aa: CASSPSPAWTDTQYF; cdr3_length: 15; j_call: TRBJ2-3; v_call: TRBV7-8
cdr3_aa: CASSQDWVAVRTDTQYF; cdr3_length: 17; j_call: TRBJ2-3; v_call: TRBV4-3
cdr3_aa: CSVDFGTQMGNGYTF; cdr3_length: 15; j_call: TRBJ1-2; v_call: TRBV29-1
cdr3_aa: CASREQGYSNQPQHF; cdr3_length: 15; j_call: TRBJ1-5; v_call: TRBV27
cdr3_aa: CASGSLQGAYGYTF; cdr3_length: 14; j_call: TRBJ1-2; v_call: TRBV27
cdr3_aa: CASSVDGGANEKLFF; cdr3_length: 15; j_call: TRBJ1-4; v_call: TRBV9
cdr3_aa: CASSPGTITYEQYF; cdr3_length: 14; j_call: TRBJ2-7; v_call: TRBV19
cdr3_aa: CASSYYPDRGSYEQYF; cdr3_length: 16; j_call: TRBJ2-7; v_call: TRBV9
cdr3_aa: CAWSASGTVQPQHF; cdr3_length: 14; j_call: TRBJ1-5; v_call: TRBV30
cdr3_aa: CASSFSGSYEQYF; cdr3_length: 13; j_call: TRBJ2-7; v_call: TRBV5-8
cdr3_aa: CASSLSRVNEQFF; cdr3_length: 13; j_call: TRBJ2-1; v_call: TRBV27
cdr3_aa: CASSQGGSGSRAGELFF; cdr3_length: 17; j_call: TRBJ2-2; v_call: TRBV14
cdr3_aa: CASSQAVREDRDYGYTF; cdr3_length: 17; j_call: TRBJ1-2; v_call: TRBV4-2
cdr3_aa: CASSTERELPADTQYF; cdr3_length: 16; j_call: TRBJ2-3; v_call: TRBV4-3
cdr3_aa: CASSGQGDYEQYF; cdr3_length: 13; j_call: TRBJ2-7; v_call: TRBV9
cdr3_aa: CASSSGNTEAFF; cdr3_length: 12; j_call: TRBJ1-1; v_call: TRBV6-6
cdr3_aa: CASSTAFSGNTIYF; cdr3_length: 14; j_call: TRBJ1-3; v_call: TRBV7-9
cdr3_aa: CASSNACCGGNQPQHF; cdr3_length: 16; j_call: TRBJ1-5; v_call: TRBV23-1
cdr3_aa: CASSQDLGAPTDTQYF; cdr3_length: 16; j_call: TRBJ2-3; v_call: TRBV4-3
cdr3_aa: CASRQTGPQETQYF; cdr3_length: 14; j_call: TRBJ2-5; v_call: TRBV6-5
cdr3_aa: CASSPGQGTPREQYF; cdr3_length: 15; j_call: TRBJ2-7; v_call: TRBV11-2
cdr3_aa: CASSLGLFTGELFF; cdr3_length: 14; j_call: TRBJ2-2; v_call: TRBV6-6
cdr3_aa: CASSDSSSSGADTQYF; cdr3_length: 16; j_call: TRBJ2-3; v_call: TRBV6-4
cdr3_aa: CASSRGPQETQYF; cdr3_length: 13; j_call: TRBJ2-5; v_call: TRBV11-2
cdr3_aa: CASSQDSGVTEQFF; cdr3_length: 14; j_call: TRBJ2-1; v_call: TRBV4-1
cdr3_aa: CASSLSFGRSIYGYTF; cdr3_length: 16; j_call: TRBJ1-2; v_call: TRBV7-9
cdr3_aa: CASSLGGGTNQPQHF; cdr3_length: 15; j_call: TRBJ1-5; v_call: TRBV9
cdr3_aa: CASSLTSEYTEAFF; cdr3_length: 14; j_call: TRBJ1-1; v_call: TRBV28
cdr3_aa: CASPTTGQGANTEAFF; cdr3_length: 16; j_call: TRBJ1-1; v_call: TRBV2
cdr3_aa: CASSEWGGGNQETQYF; cdr3_length: 16; j_call: TRBJ2-5; v_call: TRBV25-1
cdr3_aa: CAISESMEQGVNEQFF; cdr3_length: 16; j_call: TRBJ2-1; v_call: TRBV10-3
cdr3_aa: CSVRDYYGYTF; cdr3_length: 11; j_call: TRBJ1-2; v_call: TRBV29-1
cdr3_aa: CASRRTAEPYEQYF; cdr3_length: 14; j_call: TRBJ2-7; v_call: TRBV25-1
cdr3_aa: CATSSFLVGPGANVLTF; cdr3_length: 17; j_call: TRBJ2-6; v_call: TRBV15
cdr3_aa: CASSARQDNTGELFF; cdr3_length: 15; j_call: TRBJ2-2; v_call: TRBV7-9
cdr3_aa: CASSMEGPYEQYF; cdr3_length: 13; j_call: TRBJ2-7; v_call: TRBV2
cdr3_aa: CASARTVRDTQYF; cdr3_length: 13; j_call: TRBJ2-3; v_call: TRBV11-3
cdr3_aa: CASSRSSYNEQFF; cdr3_length: 13; j_call: TRBJ2-1; v_call: TRBV4-1
cdr3_aa: CASSFRGSPTYEQYF; cdr3_length: 15; j_call: TRBJ2-7; v_call: TRBV5-4
cdr3_aa: CASSPPFGASLDTGELFF; cdr3_length: 18; j_call: TRBJ2-2; v_call: TRBV7-9
cdr3_aa: CASSGERDEQFF; cdr3_length: 12; j_call: TRBJ2-1; v_call: TRBV2
cdr3_aa: CASSLGAHNEKLFF; cdr3_length: 14; j_call: TRBJ1-4; v_call: TRBV5-1
cdr3_aa: CASSSERTLAGGETQYF; cdr3_length: 17; j_call: TRBJ2-5; v_call: TRBV27
cdr3_aa: CASSPPTSEATQYF; cdr3_length: 14; j_call: TRBJ2-3; v_call: TRBV9
cdr3_aa: CASSVYRDYNNEQFF; cdr3_length: 15; j_call: TRBJ2-1; v_call: TRBV9
cdr3_aa: CASSSRQGPSYEQYF; cdr3_length: 15; j_call: TRBJ2-7; v_call: TRBV7-8
cdr3_aa: CASSPYSGGGMTDTQYF; cdr3_length: 17; j_call: TRBJ2-3; v_call: TRBV4-1
cdr3_aa: CAISETIQLYTGELFF; cdr3_length: 16; j_call: TRBJ2-2; v_call: TRBV10-3
cdr3_aa: CASRLSGAFF; cdr3_length: 10; j_call: TRBJ1-1; v_call: TRBV5-4
cdr3_aa: CASSLFGSSYNEQFF; cdr3_length: 15; j_call: TRBJ2-1; v_call: TRBV7-9
cdr3_aa: CASSLSETGGPNTGELFF; cdr3_length: 18; j_call: TRBJ2-2; v_call: TRBV7-2
cdr3_aa: CASSLVAENTGELFF; cdr3_length: 15; j_call: TRBJ2-2; v_call: TRBV27